One sample yielded the 27 T cell receptor beta chains listed below, sequenced in a study of blood T cells in healthy people across ages. Primed by a sample-barcoded 5' primer and a J-beta primer mix, a second PCR proceeded for 7 to 11 cycles. TCRdb reprocessed the 5' RACE reads via MiXCR and lists one record per CDR3 protein. The data hold roughly 1,500,000 distinct CDR3 sequences, with around 42% observed a single time. Sequencing used blood. These receptors all come from a woman aged 18-29 years in good health.

A few counts support this clonotype. The chain joins TRBV9 to TRBJ2-3, with D unresolved. Germline loops: CDR1 SGDLS, CDR2 YYNGEE. The CDR3 is 12 amino acids. Trimming shortened V by 3 bases and J by 4 bases, and 6 bases separated the two germline ends. In nucleotides, the CDR3 is TGTGCCAGCAGCGCCGACGCAGATACGCAGTATTTT. This gives the protein CASSADADTQYF. Variable domain in full (rest from reference TRBV9 and TRBJ2-3): DSGVTQTPKHLITATGQRVTLRCSPRSGDLSVYWYQQSLDQGLQFLIQYYNGEERAKGNILERFSAQQFPDLHSELNLSSLELGDSALYFCASSADADTQYFGPGTRLTVL.

This chain connects TRBV11-2 to TRBJ2-7; D is possibly TRBD1 or TRBD2 (5 bases each). The CDR3 runs to 15 residues. V was clipped by 5 bases and J by 0 bases, with 14 bases between them. Germline CDR1 is SGHAT and CDR2 is FQNNGV. In DNA, the CDR3 is TGTGCCAGCAGCAAGGGACCGCTGAGCTCCTACGAGCAGTACTTC. It specifies CASSKGPLSSYEQYF.

This clonotype occurred once. V gene TRBV3-1 combines with J gene TRBJ1-5, with D possibly TRBD1 on 5 matching bases. The germline V gene encodes CDR1 LGHDT and CDR2 YNNKEL (reference sequence). Trimming left V 6 bases short and J 5 bases short, with 14 bases between. The CDR3 loop spans 14 amino acids. CDR3 in amino acids: CASSRGPGDQPQHF. In DNA form, the CDR3 reads TGTGCCAGCAGTAGGGGCCCTGGGGATCAGCCCCAGCATTTT.

This chain links TRBV27 with TRBJ2-4, with D perhaps matching TRBD1 (6 bases). Germline V gives CDR1 MNHEY, CDR2 SMNVEV (reference sequence). CDR3 length equals 15 residues. Trimming took off 2 bases at V and 6 bases at J, with 14 bases between the two ends. CDR3 residues: CASSLSGLTGNIQYF. The CDR3 DNA sequence: TGTGCCAGCAGTTTAAGCGGCTTGACAGGAAACATTCAGTACTTC.

The chain carries TRBV28 and TRBJ2-7; weak D call: TRBD1 (8 bases). Per the germline V gene, CDR1 is MDHEN and CDR2 is SYDVKM. This CDR3 region has 16 residues. The V end lost 5 bases, the J end lost 4 bases, and 21 bases lay between the germline ends. The CDR3 sequence is CASSPTTGGAGYEQYF. CDR3 bases: TGTGCCAGCAGTCCCACCACAGGGGGGGCTGGATACGAGCAGTACTTC.

The chain recombines TRBV29-1 with TRBJ2-3, with D possibly TRBD1 on 5 matching bases. V gave up 3 bases and J gave up 0 bases, with 13 bases separating them. The CDR3 has 15 residues. Germline V gene lookup returns CDR1 SQVTM and CDR2 ANQGSEA. The CDR3 is CSVEGNRRSTDTQYF. CDR3 sequence (DNA): TGCAGCGTTGAGGGGAACAGGCGAAGCACAGATACGCAGTATTTT.

V and J are TRBV12-3 or TRBV12-4 and TRBJ2-2; D is perhaps TRBD2 (7 bases). V was pared by 6 bases and J by 7 bases, with 12 bases between. The CDR3 has 13 residues. The CDR3 DNA reads TGTGCCAGCAGGAGGGGGGGTAGCGGGGAGCTGTTTTTT. Protein: CASRRGGSGELFF.

This chain links TRBV20-1 with TRBJ2-5; 11 nucleotides agree with TRBD2. Trimming removed 6 bases from V and 5 bases from J; junction bases left unmatched: 5. Germline V gives CDR1 DFQATT, CDR2 SNEGSKA (reference sequence). The CDR3 is made up of 13 amino acids. The CDR3 protein is CSATSGGRETQYF. Written as DNA, the CDR3 is TGCAGTGCCACTAGCGGGGGTCGGGAGACCCAGTACTTC.

V usage is TRBV9 and J usage is TRBJ2-1; no clear D gene. This CDR3 region has 13 residues. The V end was cut by 0 bases, the J end by 7 bases, with 8 bases between. CDR1 and CDR2 (germline): SGDLS, YYNGEE. The CDR3 bases are TGTGCCAGCAGCGTAGCGGCCCGGAATGAGCAGTTCTTC. Translation gives CASSVAARNEQFF.

There are many counts of this clonotype. The rearrangement uses TRBV5-1 and TRBJ2-7; maybe TRBD1 (6 bases). This CDR3 has 15 amino acids. Trimming stripped 4 bases from V and 0 bases from J, with 14 bases between. Germline V gene data show CDR1 as SGHRS and CDR2 as YFSETQ. The CDR3 here is CASSLGGRDSYEQYF. DNA for the CDR3: TGCGCCAGCAGCCTAGGGGGACGGGACTCCTACGAGCAGTACTTC.

The chain is built from TRBV6-5 and TRBJ1-1; D uncertain. The V end was cut by 2 bases, the J end by 3 bases, with 28 bases between. The CDR3 runs to 20 residues. Germline V CDR1 and CDR2: MNHEY, SVGAGI. The CDR3 bases are TGTGCCAGCAGTTACCCGACCCTGAGGTGGAGTACCTTATTGGACACTGAAGCTTTCTTT. Protein sequence: CASSYPTLRWSTLLDTEAFF.

This clonotype was counted between two and nine times. The chain joins TRBV28 to TRBJ2-3; D remains ambiguous. CDR3 length equals 12 residues. Trimming stripped 4 bases from V and 4 bases from J, with 6 bases between. Germline V gene sequence: CDR1 MDHEN, CDR2 SYDVKM. The CDR3 DNA sequence: TGTGCCAGCAGTTCCATTGCAGATACGCAGTATTTT. It specifies CASSSIADTQYF. The full variable domain, completed using reference TRBV28 and TRBJ2-3, is DVKVTQSSRYLVKRTGEKVFLECVQDMDHENMFWYRQDPGLGLRLIYFSYDVKMKEKGDIPEGYSVSREKKERFSLILESASTNQTSMYLCASSSIADTQYFGPGTRLTVL.

V gene TRBV25-1 combines with J gene TRBJ2-5; possibly TRBD2 for D (6 bases). Trimming cost V 7 bases and J 4 bases, with 13 bases left between them. The CDR3 consists of 13 residues. The germline V gene has CDR1 MGHDK and CDR2 SYGVNS. CDR3 nucleotides: TGTGCCAGCACGATAATGGGGGGAGAGACCCAGTACTTC. This codes for CASTIMGGETQYF. Based on the CDR3 plus reference TRBV25-1 and TRBJ2-5, the full variable domain is EADIYQTPRYLVIGTGKKITLECSQTMGHDKMYWYQQDPGMELHLIHYSYGVNSTEKGDLSSESTVSRIRTEHFPLTLESARPSHTSQYLCASTIMGGETQYFGPGTRLLVL.

This clonotype was found a few times. The rearrangement links TRBV12-3 or TRBV12-4 to TRBJ2-3; tentative D call: TRBD1 (5 bases). V was trimmed by 6 bases and J by 10 bases, leaving 14 bases between them. The length of the CDR3 is 12 residues. The CDR3 loop reads CASSRALGPQYF. In DNA, the CDR3 is TGTGCCAGCAGCAGGGCGCTAGGACCGCAGTATTTT.

CDR3 in DNA: TGTGCCAGCCGCACCTCCCGGGGGGCTAGTTTCTCCTACAATGAGCAGTTCTTC. Residues: CASRTSRGASFSYNEQFF. The chain uses TRBV12-3 or TRBV12-4 and TRBJ2-1; D possibly corresponds to TRBD2 (7 bases). This CDR3 contains 18 residues. Trimming pared 8 bases from V and 0 bases from J, leaving 23 bases between.

This clonotype was detected many times. V and J are TRBV6-1 and TRBJ2-3; D not resolved. V was shortened by 8 bases and J by 1 base, with 4 bases between the two germline ends. The CDR3 has 11 residues. Germline lookup yields CDR1 MNHNS and CDR2 SASEGT. This CDR3 is CASQGTDTQYF. CDR3 nucleotides: TGTGCCAGCCAGGGCACAGATACGCAGTATTTT.

The chain links TRBV20-1 to TRBJ2-7, with no clear D. Trimming stripped 0 bases from V and 3 bases from J, with 9 bases between. The CDR3 covers 13 residues. The germline CDR1 and CDR2 sequences are DFQATT and SNEGSKA (reference sequence). CDR3 DNA sequence: TGCAGTGCTAGAGATAGTGTTGGCTACGAGCAGTACTTC. It codes for CSARDSVGYEQYF.

This chain joins TRBV5-1 and TRBJ2-1; 9 positions match TRBD2. Germline V gene data show CDR1 as SGHRS and CDR2 as YFSETQ. The CDR3 has 15 residues. J was trimmed by 6 bases and V by 1 base; bases with no gene match: 5. The CDR3: CASSLSGLAVNEQFF. The CDR3 nucleotides are TGCGCCAGCAGCTTGTCGGGACTAGCTGTCAATGAGCAGTTCTTC.

This clonotype was seen a handful of times. The chain uses TRBV30 and TRBJ2-7; possibly TRBD1 or TRBD2 for D (5 bases each). V was shortened by 2 bases and J by 2 bases, with 10 bases between the two germline ends. The CDR3 is 13 residues long. Germline V gene sequence: CDR1 GTSNPN, CDR2 SVGIG (reference sequence). The CDR3 loop is CAWSFGTTYEQYF. CDR3 bases: TGTGCCTGGAGTTTCGGGACCACCTACGAGCAGTACTTC. The variable domain in full, completed from reference TRBV30 and TRBJ2-7, reads SQTIHQWPATLVQPVGSPLSLECTVEGTSNPNLYWYRQAAGRGLQLLFYSVGIGQISSEVPQNLSASRPQDRQFILSSKKLLLSDSGFYLCAWSFGTTYEQYFGPGTRLTVT.

The rearrangement joins TRBV6-1 to TRBJ1-5; D is possibly TRBD1 (5 bases). The ends were cut back, 4 bases at V and 4 bases at J, with 14 bases in the middle. Germline V gene lookup returns CDR1 MNHNS and CDR2 SASEGT. CDR3 length: 15 residues. CDR3 nucleotides: TGTGCCAGCAGTGCAATCGGGGGGGGGAATCAGCCCCAGCATTTT. Encoded protein: CASSAIGGGNQPQHF.

V usage is TRBV12-3 or TRBV12-4 and J usage is TRBJ2-1; the match to TRBD2 covers 16 bases. The junction had 18 bases not matched to a gene; V was cut back by 2 bases and J by 5 bases. The CDR3 covers 22 residues. CDR3 region: CASSLRGWFGTSGGAINNEQFF. The DNA of the CDR3 is TGTGCCAGCAGTTTAAGAGGATGGTTTGGGACTAGCGGGGGGGCGATTAACAATGAGCAGTTCTTC.

Comments on this clonotype: An end of the junction does not agree with germline; a read error may underlie this. The V and J genes are TRBV6-1 and TRBJ2-5; the D call may be TRBD1 or TRBD2 (5 bases each). CDR3 size: 15 residues. Per germline, CDR1 MNHNS and CDR2 SASEGT. The CDR3 DNA follows: TGTGCCGGCAGTGTCCGGGGACGCAGCCAAGAGACCCAGTACTTC. This codes for CAGSVRGRSQETQYF.

The table lists this clonotype with a few counts. V and J are TRBV6-5 and TRBJ2-1; 12 bases fit TRBD2. The CDR3 loop spans 15 amino acids. CDR1 and CDR2 (germline): MNHEY, SVGAGI. Trimming cost V 6 bases and J 8 bases; bases outside gene matches: 8. CDR3 in amino acids: CASSSPSGGAYEQFF. CDR3 nucleotide sequence: TGTGCCAGCAGCTCCCCTAGCGGGGGGGCCTATGAGCAGTTCTTC.

The V call is TRBV27, the J call TRBJ2-3, with a possible D match to TRBD2 (5 bases). In germline, CDR1 is MNHEY, CDR2 SMNVEV (reference sequence). CDR3 length: 15 residues. Trimming removed 8 bases from V and 4 bases from J, with 19 bases in between. CDR3 nucleotides: TGTGCCAGCGCTAGAAGGACGGAGGCCGCAGATACGCAGTATTTT. Amino acids: CASARRTEAADTQYF.

This clonotype was seen a single time. The chain joins TRBV2 to TRBJ2-3; 9 nucleotides match TRBD2. Germline V gene data show CDR1 as SNHLY and CDR2 as FYNNEI. The V gene end was trimmed by 1 base and the J gene end by 4 bases; junction bases not matched to a gene: 6. The CDR3 is made up of 16 amino acids. The chain's CDR3 is CASSEGVAGAADTQYF. In nucleotides, the CDR3 is TGTGCCAGCAGTGAAGGGGTAGCGGGAGCAGCAGATACGCAGTATTTT.

The V gene is TRBV6-5, the J gene TRBJ2-1, with TRBD2 matching 9 bases. Germline V lookup: CDR1 MNHEY, CDR2 SVGAGI. V trimming: 7 bases; J trimming: 9 bases; junction bases outside the gene matches: 7. This CDR3 has 13 residues. This CDR3 is CASTASGAGEQFF. The DNA of the CDR3 is TGTGCCAGCACGGCTAGCGGGGCAGGTGAGCAGTTCTTC.

This clonotype was recorded a few times. The chain couples TRBV7-2 to TRBJ2-7; D is possibly TRBD1 or TRBD2 (5 bases each). Trimming removed 6 bases at V and 0 bases at J, with 21 bases between. The germline gives CDR1 SGHTA, CDR2 FQGNSA. This CDR3 region has 17 residues. This CDR3 is CASSLPQLGESSYEQYF. In DNA, the CDR3 is TGTGCCAGCAGTTTACCCCAATTGGGGGAGAGCTCCTACGAGCAGTACTTC.